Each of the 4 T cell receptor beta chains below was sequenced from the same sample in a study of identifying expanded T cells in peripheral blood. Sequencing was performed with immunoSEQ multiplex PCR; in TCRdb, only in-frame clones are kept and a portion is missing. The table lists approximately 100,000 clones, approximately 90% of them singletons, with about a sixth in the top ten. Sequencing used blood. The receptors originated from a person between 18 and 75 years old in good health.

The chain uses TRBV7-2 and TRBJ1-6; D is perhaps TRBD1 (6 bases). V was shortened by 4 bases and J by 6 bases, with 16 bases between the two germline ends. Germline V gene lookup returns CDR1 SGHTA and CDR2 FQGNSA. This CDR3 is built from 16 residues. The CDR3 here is CASSSTLTGRNSPLHF. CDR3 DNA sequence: TGTGCCAGCAGCTCAACACTAACAGGGCGTAATTCACCCCTCCACTTT.

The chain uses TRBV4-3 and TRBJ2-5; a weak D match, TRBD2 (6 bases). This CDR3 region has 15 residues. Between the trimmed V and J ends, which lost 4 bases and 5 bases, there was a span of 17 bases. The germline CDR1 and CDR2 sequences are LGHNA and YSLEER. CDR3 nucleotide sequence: TGCGCCAGCAGCCGGGCCCGGGGGAGGAGGGAGACCCAGTACTTC. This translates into CASSRARGRRETQYF.

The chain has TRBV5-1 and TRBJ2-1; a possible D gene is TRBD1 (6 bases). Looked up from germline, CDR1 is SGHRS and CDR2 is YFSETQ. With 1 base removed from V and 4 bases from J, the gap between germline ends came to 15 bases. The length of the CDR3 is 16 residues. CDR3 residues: CASSLSTGRLYNEQFF. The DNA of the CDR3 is TGCGCCAGCAGCTTGTCGACAGGACGGCTTTACAATGAGCAGTTCTTC.

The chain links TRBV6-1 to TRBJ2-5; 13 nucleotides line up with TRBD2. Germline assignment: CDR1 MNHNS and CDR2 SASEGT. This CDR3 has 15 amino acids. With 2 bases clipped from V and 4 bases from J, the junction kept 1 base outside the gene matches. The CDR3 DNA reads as TGTGCCAGCAGTGAAACTAGCGGGGGGGCAGAGACCCAGTACTTC. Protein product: CASSETSGGAETQYF.